Described below is a single TCR beta chain sequence and its context. Its target is unknown. This record comes from a study of OX40 agonist ivuxolimab in advanced cancers. Study-level results: In the expanded peripheral T cells, antigen specificity was never determined.

Sequencing was performed with immunoSEQ multiplex PCR; in TCRdb, only in-frame clones are kept and a portion is missing. The sample comprises 50,000 to 65,000 clones, over 80% of which are singletons, and approximately 3% rests with the top ten. Unmatched junction bases numbered 12, after V lost 6 bases and J lost 0 bases. This CDR3 is 16 amino acids long. Germline values: CDR1 SQVTM, CDR2 ANQGSEA. The genes are TRBV29-1 and TRBJ2-3; the match to TRBD2 covers 7 bases. This clonotype was sampled from an adult with an advanced solid tumor such as melanoma, head and neck, liver or kidney cancer. Sequencing used CD4+ or CD8+ T cells sorted from blood, obtained in a trial of the OX40 agonist ivuxolimab. The DNA of the CDR3 is TGCAGCGTGGCCTCCCTAGCGGCCACTAGCACAGATACGCAGTATTTT. This encodes CSVASLAATSTDTQYF.